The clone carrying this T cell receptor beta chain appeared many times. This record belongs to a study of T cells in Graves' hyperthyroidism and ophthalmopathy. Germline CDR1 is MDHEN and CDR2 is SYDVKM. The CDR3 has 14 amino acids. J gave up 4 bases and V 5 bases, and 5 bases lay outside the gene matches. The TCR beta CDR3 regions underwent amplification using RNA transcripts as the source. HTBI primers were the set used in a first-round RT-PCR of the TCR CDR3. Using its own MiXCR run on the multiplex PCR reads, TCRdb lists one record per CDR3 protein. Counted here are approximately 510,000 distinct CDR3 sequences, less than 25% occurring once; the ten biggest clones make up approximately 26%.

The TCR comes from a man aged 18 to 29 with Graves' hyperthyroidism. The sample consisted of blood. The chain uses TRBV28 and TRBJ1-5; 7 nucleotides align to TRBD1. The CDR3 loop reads CASSEGGINQPQHF. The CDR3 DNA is TGTGCCAGCAGTGAAGGGGGCATTAATCAGCCCCAGCATTTT.